This TCR beta chain was sequenced during a study of T cells of healthy individuals. Germline V CDR1 and CDR2: LGHNA, YNFKEQ. The CDR3 contains 14 residues. V was pared by 1 base and J by 2 bases, with 8 bases between. This clonotype was counted a few times. TCRdb recomputed calls from the 5' RACE reads with MiXCR, one row per CDR3 protein. The sample has 55,000 to 65,000 distinct CDR3 sequences, roughly 17% seen once. This sequence joins TRBV4-2 and TRBJ2-5, with D maybe TRBD1 (6 bases). This receptor was obtained from a human donor in good health. The CDR3 DNA follows: TGTGCCAGCAGCCAAGGGGGGCCTCAAGAGACCCAGTACTTC. Its protein product is CASSQGGPQETQYF.